This T cell receptor beta chain was found in a study of T-cell memory formation after mild COVID-19. Overall study results and limits: Clonal second-wave expansions that peaked on day 37 had unconfirmed SARS-CoV-2 specificity. Pre-infection memory already had some responding clones, implying cross-reactive memory joined. Contracting CD4+ clones sat mainly in CM and EM; CD8+ in EMRA. From day 15 to 85, contracting clones were balanced between CD4 and CD8, whereas later expanders leaned toward CD4+.

A word on this clonotype: Its antigen is still unknown.

The V gene lost 5 bases and the J gene lost 3 bases, with 8 bases spanning the gap. The CDR3 consists of 11 residues. CDR1 is GTSNPN and CDR2 is SVGIG in the germline V gene (reference sequence). Each CDR3 protein is one row after TCRdb ran MiXCR on the 5' RACE reads. The profile shows 250,000 to 300,000 distinct CDR3 sequences, around 17% of them singletons. The V and J genes are TRBV30 and TRBJ2-7; D ambiguous. Sequencing was performed on PBMCs or a T cell subset sorted from them (not recorded which). The receptor was derived from a man aged 18 to 29 who had mild COVID-19 (a few samples of this study predate the infection). Cell type and time point are not known. The CDR3 region is CAWGSGYEQYF. DNA for the CDR3: TGTGCCTGGGGGTCGGGCTACGAGCAGTACTTC.